These T cell receptor beta chains were read from a single sample in a study of blood T cell repertoires in COVID-19. TCRdb's table, derived via immunoSEQ multiplex PCR, lists solely in-frame clones and lacks some. Of approximately 230,000 clones listed, about 90% are singletons. Sequenced sample: PBMCs or T cells enriched from blood (not recorded which). All receptors derive from a woman between 45 and 65 years old with acute COVID-19. CDR3s include the opening cysteine and the closing phenylalanine or tryptophan. The order of the fields is V gene, D gene, J gene, clone size, CDR3 DNA, CDR3 protein. A D gene is named only where the DNA matches it firmly. Clone size is shown for a subset of rows, as once, few, many or a class of expanded clone.

TRBV4-1	.	TRBJ2-7	.	TGCGCCAGCAGCCAAGCGGGTAGCGGTTACGAGCAGTACTTC	CASSQAGSGYEQYF
TRBV7-9	.	TRBJ1-1	.	TGTGCCAGCAGCTTATACGGAGGTGGGACTGAAGCTTTCTTT	CASSLYGGGTEAFF
TRBV6-5	TRBD2	TRBJ2-1	.	TGTGCCAGCAGTTGGACTAGCGGGAGGTACAATGAGCAGTTCTTC	CASSWTSGRYNEQFF
TRBV6-5	.	TRBJ2-7	.	TGTGCCACCAGTCCAGGGATCTCCTACGAGCAGTACTTC	CATSPGISYEQYF
TRBV29-1	.	TRBJ2-7	.	TGCAGCGTTGAAGGTGGACAGTTCTACGAGCAGTACTTC	CSVEGGQFYEQYF
TRBV4-3	.	TRBJ2-1	.	TGCGCCAGCAGCCAAGCCTCTAGCGCATACAATGAGCAGTTCTTC	CASSQASSAYNEQFF
TRBV11-2	TRBD2	TRBJ2-5	.	TGTGCCAGCAGCCCGGGGGGGGGCCAAGAGACCCAGTACTTC	CASSPGGGQETQYF
TRBV2	.	TRBJ1-5	.	TGTGCCAGCAGCCCACAGGGTGTGGGCAATCAGCCCCAGCATTTT	CASSPQGVGNQPQHF
TRBV19	TRBD2	TRBJ2-1	.	TGTGCCAGTAGGGGCCGACTAGCGGAGACGTCTAGAAATGAGCAGTTCTTC	CASRGRLAETSRNEQFF
TRBV28	TRBD1	TRBJ2-2	once	TGTGCCAGCAGTTACCGGGACAGGGCCCTTTATGAGCTGTTTTTT	CASSYRDRALYELFF
TRBV28	TRBD1	TRBJ2-7	.	TGTGCCAGCAATCCCTGGGGGCGCAGGGGGCAAGGCAAGCAGTACTTC	CASNPWGRRGQGKQYF
TRBV11-2	.	TRBJ1-3	.	TGTGCCAGCACCGTCTTCTCTGGAAACACCATATATTTT	CASTVFSGNTIYF
TRBV7-2	.	TRBJ2-7	.	TGTGCCAGCAGCTTAGCCCTCCGGGGGTACTACGAGCAGTACTTC	CASSLALRGYYEQYF
TRBV10-3	TRBD2	TRBJ2-1	.	TGTGCCATCAGTGACCTACTAGCGGGAGCTCTCAATGAGCAGTTCTTC	CAISDLLAGALNEQFF
TRBV5-4	.	TRBJ2-2	.	TGTGCCAGCAGCTCAGGCCTGAACACCGGGGAGCTGTTTTTT	CASSSGLNTGELFF
TRBV27	TRBD2	TRBJ2-1	.	TGTGCCAGCAACCAGCGGGAGGTCCCCTACAATGAGCAGTTCTTC	CASNQREVPYNEQFF
TRBV19	.	TRBJ2-6	.	TGTGCCAGTAGTATTAAGGGCTTGGGGGCAGGGGCCAACGTCCTGACTTTC	CASSIKGLGAGANVLTF
TRBV6-7	.	TRBJ1-4	few	TGTGCCAGCAGTTACTCGAAGGCGCCAGGGTTGGAAGGGGGAAAACTGTTTTTT	CASSYSKAPGLEGGKLFF
TRBV28	.	TRBJ1-1	.	TGTGCCAGCAGTTTGTGGCAGGGGAGCACTGAAGCTTTCTTT	CASSLWQGSTEAFF
TRBV29-1	TRBD1	TRBJ2-2	.	TGCAGCGTTGATCTCCGACCTCCTGGGGACAGAAACACCGGGGAGCTGTTTTTT	CSVDLRPPGDRNTGELFF
TRBV7-9	TRBD1	TRBJ1-1	.	TGTGCCAGCAGCCTCGCTCGACAGGGATCGAACACTGAAGCTTTCTTT	CASSLARQGSNTEAFF
TRBV5-1	.	TRBJ2-7	.	TGCGCCAGCAGCTTGGCTCAGCGGACCTACGAGCAGTACTTC	CASSLAQRTYEQYF
TRBV9	TRBD2	TRBJ2-1	.	TGTGCCAGCAGCGTAAGAGGGACTAGCGGCTACAATGAGCAGTTCTTC	CASSVRGTSGYNEQFF
TRBV30	.	TRBJ1-2	.	TGTGCCTGGGATCGGGGGGAGGGCGGCTACACCTTC	CAWDRGEGGYTF
TRBV23-1	.	TRBJ1-4	.	TGCGCCAGCAGCCGAGCCCCAGCAGGGCTGACTAATGAAAAACTGTTTTTT	CASSRAPAGLTNEKLFF
TRBV5-4	.	TRBJ1-2	.	TGTGCCAGCAGCTTGTGGATCGGAGAAGCTATCTATGGCTACACCTTC	CASSLWIGEAIYGYTF
TRBV28	TRBD2	TRBJ2-7	.	TGTGCCAGCAGTTTGTTAGCGGGAGGGAGCTCCTACGAGCAGTACTTC	CASSLLAGGSSYEQYF
TRBV7-3	TRBD1	TRBJ2-7	once	TGTGCCAGCAGCCCAGGGACAGGAGGGAGAAGCGAGCAGTACTTC	CASSPGTGGRSEQYF
TRBV19	TRBD2	TRBJ2-5	once	TGTGCCAGTAGTAGAGGGAGGGCCTTTCAAGAGACCCAGTACTTC	CASSRGRAFQETQYF
TRBV28	.	TRBJ1-5	once	TGTGCCAGCCAAGCGGGGTATCAGCCCCAGCATTTT	CASQAGYQPQHF
TRBV6-4	.	TRBJ2-1	.	TGTGCCAGCAGTGAGTCCGGGAATGAGCAGTTCTTC	CASSESGNEQFF
TRBV18	.	TRBJ1-5	.	TGTGCCAGCTCTCCCCCCGGGTCCAAACATCAGCCCCAGCATTTT	CASSPPGSKHQPQHF
TRBV5-1	TRBD1	TRBJ2-7	once	TGCGCCAGCAGCTTGCAGACAGGGGTGGACGAGCAGTACTTC	CASSLQTGVDEQYF
TRBV27	.	TRBJ2-5	.	TGTGCCAGCAGTTCCCTGGGGCAGGCAACAGAGACCCAGTACTTC	CASSSLGQATETQYF
TRBV5-6	.	TRBJ2-3	.	TGTGCCAGCAGCGATTTCAGGGAAGATACGCAGTATTTT	CASSDFREDTQYF
TRBV28	.	TRBJ1-6	.	TGTGCCAGCAGTTTCGGGGGAAAGGGACCCCTCCACTTT	CASSFGGKGPLHF
TRBV6-2/TRBV6-3	.	TRBJ2-5	.	TGTGCCAGCAGTTACTCGTCGCGAGAGACCCAGTACTTC	CASSYSSRETQYF
TRBV4-1	.	TRBJ2-7	.	TGCGCCAGCAGCCCTGGGCAGGGATTTGTCGGCGAGCAGTACTTC	CASSPGQGFVGEQYF
TRBV7-2	.	TRBJ1-5	.	TGTGCCAGCAGCTTAGGGGCAGTCAATCAGCCCCAGCATTTT	CASSLGAVNQPQHF
TRBV19	TRBD2	TRBJ2-3	.	TGTGCCAGTAGTAGTCTAGCGGGAGGTCGGGCAGATACGCAGTATTTT	CASSSLAGGRADTQYF
TRBV28	TRBD1	TRBJ2-2	.	TGTGCCAGCAGTTACCACGGGACAGGGAAGGTAGAGCTGTTTTTT	CASSYHGTGKVELFF
TRBV18	.	TRBJ2-3	.	TGTGCCAGCTCACCTAGCGGTCGCACAGATACGCAGTATTTT	CASSPSGRTDTQYF
TRBV4-1	TRBD2	TRBJ2-3	.	TGCGCCAGCAGCCAAGATCTCGGGACTAGTCGTACGCAGTATTTT	CASSQDLGTSRTQYF
TRBV5-1	TRBD2	TRBJ2-1	.	TGCGCCAGCAGCTTGGAGACTAGCGGGAGTGTTGAGCAGTTCTTC	CASSLETSGSVEQFF
TRBV12-3/TRBV12-4	.	TRBJ1-3	once	TGTGGGGGAGGTCGGGTGGGAAACACCATATATTTT	CGGGRVGNTIYF
TRBV7-2	.	TRBJ2-3	once	TGTGCCAGCAGCTTGTATCGCACAGATACGCAGTATTTT	CASSLYRTDTQYF
TRBV28	.	TRBJ2-3	.	TGTGCCAGCGGGACCTTAGCGGTCAGCACAGATACGCAGTATTTT	CASGTLAVSTDTQYF
TRBV19	.	TRBJ2-7	once	TGTGCCAGTAGTCCAACCACCGGTGGCGAGCAGTACTTC	CASSPTTGGEQYF
TRBV5-1	TRBD2	TRBJ2-3	.	TGCGCCAGCAGCCGGTGGGCTAGCGGGAGTTCAGATACGCAGTATTTT	CASSRWASGSSDTQYF
TRBV2	TRBD1	TRBJ2-1	.	TGTGCCACTTCTCCGGGACAGGCCTACAATGAGCAGTTCTTC	CATSPGQAYNEQFF
TRBV6-5	TRBD1	TRBJ1-6	.	TGTGCCAGCAGTTCCGGGACAGGACATATCTCCCTCCACTTT	CASSSGTGHISLHF